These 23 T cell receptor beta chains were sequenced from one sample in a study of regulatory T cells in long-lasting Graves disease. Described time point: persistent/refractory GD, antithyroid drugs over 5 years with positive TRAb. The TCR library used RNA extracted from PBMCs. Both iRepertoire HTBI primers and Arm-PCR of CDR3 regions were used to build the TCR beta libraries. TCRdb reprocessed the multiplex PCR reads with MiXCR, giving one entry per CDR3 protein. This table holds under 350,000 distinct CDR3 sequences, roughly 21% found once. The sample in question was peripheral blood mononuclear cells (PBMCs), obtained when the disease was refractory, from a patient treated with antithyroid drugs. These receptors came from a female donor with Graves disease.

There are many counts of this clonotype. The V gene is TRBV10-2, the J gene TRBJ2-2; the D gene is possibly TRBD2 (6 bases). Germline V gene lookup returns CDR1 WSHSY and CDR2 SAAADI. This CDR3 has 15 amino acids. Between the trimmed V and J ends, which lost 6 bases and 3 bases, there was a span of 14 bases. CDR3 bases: TGCGCCAGCAGACCGGGACTTCCCTACACCGGGGAGCTGTTTTTT. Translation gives CASRPGLPYTGELFF.

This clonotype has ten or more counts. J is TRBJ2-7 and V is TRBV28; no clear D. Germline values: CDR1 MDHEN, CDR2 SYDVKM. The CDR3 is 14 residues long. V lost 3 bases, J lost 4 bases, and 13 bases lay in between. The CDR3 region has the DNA TGTGCCAGCAGTTTCGATCTCAGAATGTACGAGCAGTACTTC. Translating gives CASSFDLRMYEQYF.

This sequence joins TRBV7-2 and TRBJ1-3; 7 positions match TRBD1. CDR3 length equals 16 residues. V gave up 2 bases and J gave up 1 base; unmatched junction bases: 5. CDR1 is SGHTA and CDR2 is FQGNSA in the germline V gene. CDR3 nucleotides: TGTGCCAGCAGCTTATTCAGGGGGATGTCTGGAAACACCATATATTTT. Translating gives CASSLFRGMSGNTIYF.

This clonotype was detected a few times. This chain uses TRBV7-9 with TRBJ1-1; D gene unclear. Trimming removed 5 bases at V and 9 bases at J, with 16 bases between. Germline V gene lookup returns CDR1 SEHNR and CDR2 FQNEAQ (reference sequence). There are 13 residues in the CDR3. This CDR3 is CASSTQFWPQAFF. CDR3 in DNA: TGTGCCAGCAGCACACAGTTTTGGCCCCAAGCTTTCTTT.

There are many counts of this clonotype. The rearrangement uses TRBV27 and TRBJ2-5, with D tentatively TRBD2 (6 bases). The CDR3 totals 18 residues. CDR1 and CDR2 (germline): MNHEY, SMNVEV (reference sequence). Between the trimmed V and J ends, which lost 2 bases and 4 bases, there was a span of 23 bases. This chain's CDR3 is CASSLDVAEGEWAETQYF. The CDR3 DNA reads TGTGCCAGCAGTTTAGATGTAGCGGAAGGGGAGTGGGCAGAGACCCAGTACTTC.

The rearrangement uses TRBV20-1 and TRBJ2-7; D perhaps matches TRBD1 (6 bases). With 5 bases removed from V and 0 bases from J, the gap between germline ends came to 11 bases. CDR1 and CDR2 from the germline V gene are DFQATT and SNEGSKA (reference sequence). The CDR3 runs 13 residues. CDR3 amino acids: CSARTGFSYEQYF. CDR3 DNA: TGCAGTGCTCGAACAGGGTTCTCCTACGAGCAGTACTTC.

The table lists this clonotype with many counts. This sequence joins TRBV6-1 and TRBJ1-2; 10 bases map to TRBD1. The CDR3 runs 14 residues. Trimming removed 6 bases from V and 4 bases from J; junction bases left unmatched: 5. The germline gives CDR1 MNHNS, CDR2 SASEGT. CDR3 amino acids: CASRGQGTGYGYTF. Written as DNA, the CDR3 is TGTGCCAGCAGGGGACAGGGGACGGGCTATGGCTACACCTTC.

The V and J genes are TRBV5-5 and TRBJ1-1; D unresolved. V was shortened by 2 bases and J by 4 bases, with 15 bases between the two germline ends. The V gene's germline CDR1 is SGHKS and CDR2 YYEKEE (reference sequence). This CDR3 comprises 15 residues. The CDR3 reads CASSFTMVWATEAFF. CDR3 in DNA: TGTGCCAGCAGCTTTACTATGGTTTGGGCCACTGAAGCTTTCTTT.

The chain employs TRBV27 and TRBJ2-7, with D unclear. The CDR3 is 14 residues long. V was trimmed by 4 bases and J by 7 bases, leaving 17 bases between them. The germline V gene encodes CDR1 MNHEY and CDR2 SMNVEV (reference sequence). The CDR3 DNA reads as TGTGCCAGCAGTTATCTAAACTCCCCTGGGGAGCAGTACTTC. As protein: CASSYLNSPGEQYF.

CDR3 DNA: TGTGCCAGCAGCTTTACAGGGGGCGGGAACACTGAAGCTTTCTTT. This gives the protein CASSFTGGGNTEAFF. The chain carries TRBV7-2 and TRBJ1-1; 9 bases agree with TRBD1. V was pared by 3 bases and J by 1 base, with 3 bases of the junction left unmatched. Per germline, CDR1 SGHTA and CDR2 FQGNSA. The CDR3 loop spans 15 amino acids. The full variable domain, its missing parts supplied by reference TRBV7-2 and TRBJ1-1, is GAGVSQSPSNKVTEKGKDVELRCDPISGHTALYWYRQSLGQGLEFLIYFQGNSAPDKSGLPSDRFSAERTGGSVSTLTIQRTQQEDSAVYLCASSFTGGGNTEAFFGQGTRLTVV.

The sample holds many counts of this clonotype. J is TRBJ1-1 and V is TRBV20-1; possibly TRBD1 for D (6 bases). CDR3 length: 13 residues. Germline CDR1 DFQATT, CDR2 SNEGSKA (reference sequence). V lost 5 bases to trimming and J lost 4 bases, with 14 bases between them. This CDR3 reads CSAGTSWGTEAFF. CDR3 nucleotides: TGCAGTGCTGGGACAAGCTGGGGCACTGAAGCTTTCTTT.

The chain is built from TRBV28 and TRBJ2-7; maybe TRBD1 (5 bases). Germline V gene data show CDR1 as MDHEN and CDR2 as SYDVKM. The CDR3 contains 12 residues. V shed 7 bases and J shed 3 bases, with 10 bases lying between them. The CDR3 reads CASTPDNYEQYF. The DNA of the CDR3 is TGTGCCAGCACCCCGGACAACTACGAGCAGTACTTC.

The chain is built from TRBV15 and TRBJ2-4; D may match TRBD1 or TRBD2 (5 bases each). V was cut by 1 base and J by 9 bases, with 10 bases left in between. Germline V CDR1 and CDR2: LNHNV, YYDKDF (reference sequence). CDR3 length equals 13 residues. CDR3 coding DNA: TGTGCCACCAGCAGAGGCATTGGGGGCATTCAGTACTTC. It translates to CATSRGIGGIQYF.

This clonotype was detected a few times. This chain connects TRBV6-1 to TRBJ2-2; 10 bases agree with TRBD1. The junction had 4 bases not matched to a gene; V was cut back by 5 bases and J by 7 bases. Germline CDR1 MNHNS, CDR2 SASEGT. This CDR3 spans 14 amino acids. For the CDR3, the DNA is TGTGCCAGCAGTCGGACAGGGGGTGTCGGGGAGCTGTTTTTT. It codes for CASSRTGGVGELFF.

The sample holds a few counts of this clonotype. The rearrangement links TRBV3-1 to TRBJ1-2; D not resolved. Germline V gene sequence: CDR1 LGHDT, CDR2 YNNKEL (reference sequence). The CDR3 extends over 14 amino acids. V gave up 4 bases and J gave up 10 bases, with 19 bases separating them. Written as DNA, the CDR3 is TGTGCCAGCAGCCCTCGTTTGGAGGGTGCTGACTACACCTTC. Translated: CASSPRLEGADYTF.

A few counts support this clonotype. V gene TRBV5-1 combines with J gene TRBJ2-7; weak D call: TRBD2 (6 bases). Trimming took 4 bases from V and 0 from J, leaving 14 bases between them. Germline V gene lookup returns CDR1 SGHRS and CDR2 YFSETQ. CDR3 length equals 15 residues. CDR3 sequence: CASSPASESSYEQYF. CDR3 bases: TGCGCCAGCAGCCCCGCTAGCGAGAGCTCCTACGAGCAGTACTTC.

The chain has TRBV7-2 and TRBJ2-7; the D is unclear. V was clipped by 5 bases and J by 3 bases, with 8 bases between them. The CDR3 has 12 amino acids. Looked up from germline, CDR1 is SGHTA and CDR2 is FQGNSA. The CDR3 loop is CASSIDLYEQYF. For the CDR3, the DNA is TGTGCCAGCAGCATAGACCTCTACGAGCAGTACTTC.

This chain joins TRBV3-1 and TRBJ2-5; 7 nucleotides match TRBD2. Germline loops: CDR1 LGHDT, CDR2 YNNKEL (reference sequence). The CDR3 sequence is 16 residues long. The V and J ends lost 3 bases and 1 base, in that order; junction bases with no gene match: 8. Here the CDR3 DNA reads TGTGCCAGCAGCCACTGGGACTACCTCGCCCAAGAGACCCAGTACTTC. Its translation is CASSHWDYLAQETQYF.

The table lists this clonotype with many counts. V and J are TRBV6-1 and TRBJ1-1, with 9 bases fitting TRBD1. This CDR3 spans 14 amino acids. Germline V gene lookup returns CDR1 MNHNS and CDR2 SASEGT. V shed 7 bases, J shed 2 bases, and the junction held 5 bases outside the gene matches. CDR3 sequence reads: CASNPTGGNTEAFF. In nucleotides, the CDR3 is TGTGCCAGCAACCCGACAGGGGGAAACACTGAAGCTTTCTTT.

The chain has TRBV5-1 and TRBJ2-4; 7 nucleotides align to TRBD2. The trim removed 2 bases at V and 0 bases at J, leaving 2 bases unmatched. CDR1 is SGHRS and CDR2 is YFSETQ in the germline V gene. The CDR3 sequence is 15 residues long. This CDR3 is CASSLTGGAKNIQYF. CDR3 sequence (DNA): TGCGCCAGCAGCTTAACGGGGGGAGCCAAAAACATTCAGTACTTC. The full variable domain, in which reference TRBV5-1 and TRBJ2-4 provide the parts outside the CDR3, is KAGVTQTPRYLIKTRGQQVTLSCSPISGHRSVSWYQQTPGQGLQFLFEYFSETQRNKGNFPGRFSGRQFSNSRSEMNVSTLELGDSALYLCASSLTGGAKNIQYFGAGTRLSVL.

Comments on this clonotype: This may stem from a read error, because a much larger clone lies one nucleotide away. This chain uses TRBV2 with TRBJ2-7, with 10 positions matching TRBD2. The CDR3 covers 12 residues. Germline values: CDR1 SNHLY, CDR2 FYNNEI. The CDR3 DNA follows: TGTGCCATAAGGACTAGCGGATACGGGCAGTACTTC. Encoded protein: CAIRTSGYGQYF.

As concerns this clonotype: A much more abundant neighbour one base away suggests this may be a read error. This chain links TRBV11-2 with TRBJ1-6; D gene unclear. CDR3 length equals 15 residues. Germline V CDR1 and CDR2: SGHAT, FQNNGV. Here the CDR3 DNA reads TGTGCCAGCAGCTTAGACAGGAGCAATAATCCACCCCTCCACTTT. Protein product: CASSLDRSNNPPLHF.

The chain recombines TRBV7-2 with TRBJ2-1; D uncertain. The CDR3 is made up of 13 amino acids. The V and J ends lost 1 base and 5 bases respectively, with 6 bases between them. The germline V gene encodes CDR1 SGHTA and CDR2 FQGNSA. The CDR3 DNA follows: TGTGCCAGCAGCTTAGGTCCCAACAATGAGCAGTTCTTC. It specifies CASSLGPNNEQFF.